The sequence of this T cell receptor (beta chain) was determined in a study of response to subunit inactivated influenza vaccine. The CDR3 loop spans 16 amino acids. Germline V gives CDR1 SGHRS, CDR2 YFSETQ. With 4 bases clipped from V and 1 base from J, the junction kept 3 bases outside the gene matches. TCRdb recomputed calls from the RT-PCR reads with MiXCR, one row per CDR3 protein. Of hundreds of thousands of distinct CDR3 sequences listed, 11% are singletons. This clonotype has only a few counts. The data were also submitted as part of a second study, on T cells expressing NK-cell markers. That source adds: Libraries used 5'RACE template switching adding universal primer site and UMIs. Seven of the eight sequenced donors were classified as HCMV-seropositive, and one was classified as seronegative. A range of roughly 1.0-8% of CD8+ T cells consisted of dominant NKG2C+ clonotypes in a handful of donors.

The chain employs TRBV5-1 and TRBJ2-1; 12 nucleotides match TRBD1. Sequencing was performed on PBMCs from blood, taken on the day of vaccination. The clonotype comes from a man between 45 and 60 years old who received an inactivated influenza vaccine. The CDR3 reads CASSTGQGASYNEQFF. DNA for the CDR3: TGCGCCAGCAGCACGGGACAGGGGGCTTCCTACAATGAGCAGTTCTTC.